One TCR beta chain is described in this entry. This specimen belongs to a study of T cell responses to AZD1222 COVID-19 vaccine. Libraries were prepared by immunoSEQ multiplex PCR; TCRdb keeps only in-frame clonotypes and omits some of them. The sample contains roughly 120,000 clones, approximately 90% of which appear only once. CDR3 size: 13 residues. Germline V gives CDR1 LNHDA, CDR2 SQIVND (reference sequence). V lost 5 bases, J lost 4 bases, and 8 bases lay in between. J is TRBJ1-4 and V is TRBV19; D call uncertain. Here the sequenced sample was peripheral blood, taken 28 days after the second AZD1222 dose. This sequence was found in an adult who received the AZD1222 COVID-19 vaccine. The CDR3 loop is CASSLGLNEKLFF. CDR3 in DNA: TGTGCCAGTAGTTTGGGTCTTAATGAAAAACTGTTTTTT.